The T cell receptor beta chain described here comes from a study of T-cell reconstitution after alpha-beta-depleted transplantation in children (dated by TCRdb to about 2016). In the study overall: Using TCR repertoire profiling, the study followed T-cell immune reconstitution in a quantitative way in children after TCRalphabeta/CD19-depleted allogeneic hematopoietic cell transplantation.

The CDR3, from cysteine to phenylalanine, totals 13 residues. Just CDR3 DNA is preserved here, 39 bases in frame from base 1. Comment on this clonotype: It lacks a known antigen. Base qualities are not provided; no much larger clone lies one nucleotide away.

The time point label here, explained by the study, means: day 60 (about 2 months) after transplantation. This specimen's treatment or condition label, per the study, means: allogeneic hematopoietic cell transplantation with graft depleted of TCRalphabeta T cells and CD19 B cells. The children who served as transplant recipients had been given grafts of TCRalphabeta/CD19-depleted allogeneic hematopoietic cells. Library preparation used PCR. The data were produced on an Illumina HiSeq 2500. TCR library preparation used molecular barcoding, with unique molecular identifiers applied to normalize quantification of the TCRbeta repertoire. TCRdb took the public reads, trimmed them with fastp at Q25, ran MiXCR for clone calling and kept in-frame beta chains. All rows with the same CDR3 protein become a single entry with the most common DNA and genes. For this sample there are around 52,000 distinct CDR3 sequences; over 4.5% appear just once. The top ten clones comprise 30% of the sample.

Beyond this particular receptor, the publication reports: The apparently early alphabetaT-cell count recovery about two months after transplant was reportedly dependent on only several hundred rapidly expanded clones derived from non-depleted graft cells. In some patients, the high TCRbeta diversity seen at day 60 was put down to recipient T cells and intrathymic progenitors that had survived conditioning. Over the following months the frequencies of hyperexpanded clones went down, and after one year T-cell counts and TCRbeta diversity were mostly credited to newly produced T cells.

The material sequenced was PBMCs, mostly from graft donor cells, taken 60 days after TCRalphabeta/CD19-depleted stem cell transplant. This clonotype was sampled from a female patient between 2 and 15 years old who had a stem cell transplant for aplastic anemia, so the T cells may come from the graft donor. The chain employs TRBV1 and TRBJ2-2; the D call in the table, TRBD1, was not verified against the DNA. TRBV1 is a documented pseudogene. DNA sequence: TGCACCAGCAGCCAGGGGGGCACCGGGGAGCTGTTTTTT. This codes for CTSSQGGTGELFF.